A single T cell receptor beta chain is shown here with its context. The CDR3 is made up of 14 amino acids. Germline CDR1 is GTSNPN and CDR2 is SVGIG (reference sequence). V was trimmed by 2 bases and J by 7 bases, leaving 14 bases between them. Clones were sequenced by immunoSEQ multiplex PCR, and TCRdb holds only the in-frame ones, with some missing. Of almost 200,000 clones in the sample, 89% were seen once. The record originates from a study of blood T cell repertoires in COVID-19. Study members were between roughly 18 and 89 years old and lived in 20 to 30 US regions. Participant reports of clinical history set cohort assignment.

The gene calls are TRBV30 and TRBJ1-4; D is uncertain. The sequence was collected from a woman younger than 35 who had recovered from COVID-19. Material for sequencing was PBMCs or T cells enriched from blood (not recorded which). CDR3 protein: CAWSRQVGGEKLFF. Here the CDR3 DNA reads TGTGCCTGGAGTCGGCAGGTAGGAGGTGAAAAACTGTTTTTT.